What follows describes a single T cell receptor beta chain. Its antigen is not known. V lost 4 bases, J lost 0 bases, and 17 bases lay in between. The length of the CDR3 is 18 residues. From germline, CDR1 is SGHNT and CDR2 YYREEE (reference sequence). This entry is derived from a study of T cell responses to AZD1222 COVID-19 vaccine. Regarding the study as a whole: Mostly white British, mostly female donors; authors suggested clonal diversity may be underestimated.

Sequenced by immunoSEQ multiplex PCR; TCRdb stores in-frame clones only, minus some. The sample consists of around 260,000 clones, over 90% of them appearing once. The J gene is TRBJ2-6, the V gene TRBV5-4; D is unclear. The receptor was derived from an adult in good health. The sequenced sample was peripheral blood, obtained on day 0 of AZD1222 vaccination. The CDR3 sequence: CASSPPTAPNSGANVLTF. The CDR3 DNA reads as TGTGCCAGCAGCCCCCCAACCGCGCCCAACTCTGGGGCCAACGTCCTGACTTTC.